This is a list of T cell receptor beta chains from one sample in a study of control samples from healthy donors and cancer patients. Clones were read by immunoSEQ multiplex PCR, and TCRdb kept only the in-frame ones, dropping some. Among about 100,000 clones, approximately 92% were seen once, and the ten largest hold less than 3.5%. Specimen: blood. Receptors originate from a human donor in good health. The donor label of this sample is uncertain. The CDR3 runs from the conserved cysteine through the conserved F or W. A D gene is named only where the DNA matches it firmly. Some rows have no size entry. The others give once, few or many, or a class for an expanded clone.

v_gene,d_gene,abundance,j_gene,CDR3nt,CDR3aa
TRBV19,NA,NA,TRBJ1-2,TGTGCCAGTAACCCGGGGCCCTCCTATGGCTACACCTTC,CASNPGPSYGYTF
TRBV9,NA,NA,TRBJ2-1,TGTGCCAGCAGCGTAGTCGGTTCCTACAATGAGCAGTTCTTC,CASSVVGSYNEQFF
TRBV5-5,TRBD1,NA,TRBJ1-1,TGTGCCAGCAGCTCCATAACAGGGGATGGGGGAAACACTGAAGCTTTCTTT,CASSSITGDGGNTEAFF
TRBV18,TRBD1,NA,TRBJ1-4,TGTGCCAGCTCACCACGACAGGGGGCGACGAATGAAAAACTGTTTTTT,CASSPRQGATNEKLFF
TRBV18,TRBD1,NA,TRBJ2-7,TGTGCCAGCTCACCTACCGGGACAGCCTTCTACGAGCAGTACTTC,CASSPTGTAFYEQYF
TRBV6-5,NA,NA,TRBJ2-7,TGTGCCAGCAAGAACCGGGACTCCACCTACGAGCAGTACTTC,CASKNRDSTYEQYF
TRBV27,TRBD1,NA,TRBJ1-5,TGTGCCAGCAGTCACAGGGGGATCAATCAGCCCCAGCATTTT,CASSHRGINQPQHF
TRBV4-3,TRBD1,NA,TRBJ1-1,TGCGCCAGCAGCCAAGGCCCCCTGAGGGACAGGGACGAGTCAGCTTTCTTT,CASSQGPLRDRDESAFF
TRBV29-1,NA,NA,TRBJ2-7,TGCAGCGTTGGAGGATTCTACGAGCAGTACTTC,CSVGGFYEQYF
TRBV3-1/TRBV3-2,NA,NA,TRBJ2-7,TGTGCCAGCAGCCAAGGCTACGAGCAGTACTTC,CASSQGYEQYF
TRBV6-2/TRBV6-3,NA,NA,TRBJ1-1,TGTGCCAGCAGTTCCAGGGCCCTGAACACTGAAGCTTTCTTT,CASSSRALNTEAFF
TRBV29-1,NA,NA,TRBJ2-5,TGCAGCGGGGGGGGACAGCTCGAAGGGACCCAGTACTTC,CSGGGQLEGTQYF
TRBV25-1,TRBD2,NA,TRBJ2-7,TGTGCCAGCAGTGAATCTAGCGGGGTAACCTACGAGCAGTACTTC,CASSESSGVTYEQYF
TRBV2,NA,NA,TRBJ1-1,TGTGCCAGCAGGGTGAACAGTCAGAACACTGAAGCTTTCTTT,CASRVNSQNTEAFF
TRBV12-3/TRBV12-4,TRBD2,NA,TRBJ2-5,TGTGCCAGCAGGAGGCGGGGGCAAGAGACCCAGTACTTC,CASRRRGQETQYF
TRBV19,NA,NA,TRBJ2-3,TGTGCCAGTAGTAGGGGGGGCACAGATACGCAGTATTTT,CASSRGGTDTQYF
TRBV11-2,NA,NA,TRBJ1-2,TGTGCCAGCAGCCGGGCCAGTGAGGGGGGCTACACCTTC,CASSRASEGGYTF
TRBV27,TRBD1,once,TRBJ1-1,TGTGCCAGCAGTCCGCGGACAGGGGCGCACACTGAAGCTTTCTTT,CASSPRTGAHTEAFF
TRBV29-1,NA,NA,TRBJ1-4,TGCAGCGCTAGGGGGGATAATGAAAAACTGTTTTTT,CSARGDNEKLFF
TRBV28,TRBD1,once,TRBJ1-6,TGTGCCAGCAGAGACAGGGCACCCCTCCACTTT,CASRDRAPLHF
TRBV12-5,NA,NA,TRBJ1-2,TGTGCTAGTGGTTTGGTAGTCGGGGGGGGACGAGGAGGCTACACCTTC,CASGLVVGGGRGGYTF
TRBV6-6,NA,NA,TRBJ1-3,TGTGCCAGCACCAAGGGCGTGCTCTCTGGAAACACCATATATTTT,CASTKGVLSGNTIYF
TRBV5-1,TRBD1,NA,TRBJ1-4,TGCGCCAGCAGCTTCGACGACAGGGTACGGGAAAAACTGTTTTTT,CASSFDDRVREKLFF
TRBV15,TRBD2,NA,TRBJ2-3,TGTGCCACCAGTCGCTATAGCGGGGTAAATACGCAGTATTTT,CATSRYSGVNTQYF
TRBV3-1/TRBV3-2,NA,once,TRBJ1-1,TGTGCCAGCAGCCAAGATCCCCAGGGGCGGTGGGGTCGAGCTTTCTTT,CASSQDPQGRWGRAFF
TRBV15,NA,NA,TRBJ2-1,TGTGCCACCAGGTTCGGGGGTTCTTACAATGAGCAGTTCTTC,CATRFGGSYNEQFF
TRBV14,TRBD1,NA,TRBJ2-7,TGTGCCAGCAGCCGGAAAGCCGGGACAGGGTCCTACGAGCAGTACTTC,CASSRKAGTGSYEQYF
TRBV11-3,NA,NA,TRBJ2-1,TGTGCCAGCAGCGGAGACAGGTTAGGGTCCTACAATGAGCAGTTCTTC,CASSGDRLGSYNEQFF
TRBV5-1,NA,NA,TRBJ1-1,TGCGCCAGCAGCTTGAAACGGGGGCTCAACACTGAAGCTTTCTTT,CASSLKRGLNTEAFF
TRBV5-5,NA,NA,TRBJ2-1,TGTGCCAGCAGCTTCTTGGACAGTCCCTACAATGAGCAGTTCTTC,CASSFLDSPYNEQFF
TRBV19,NA,NA,TRBJ2-2,TGTGCCTCAAGCGTGAAAAGGAACACCGGGGAGCTGTTTTTT,CASSVKRNTGELFF
TRBV29-1,TRBD2,NA,TRBJ2-2,TGCAGCGTTGGGACTAGCGGAAACACCGGGGAGCTGTTTTTT,CSVGTSGNTGELFF
TRBV24-1,NA,once,TRBJ2-3,TGTGCCACCAGTGGAAGTTTGCCAGATACGCAGTATTTT,CATSGSLPDTQYF
TRBV6-2/TRBV6-3,TRBD2,once,TRBJ2-1,TGTGCCAGCAGTTACTCGCGGGGGGTCGTTTTCGATGAGCAGTTCTTC,CASSYSRGVVFDEQFF
TRBV7-9,TRBD2,NA,TRBJ2-2,TGTGCCAGCAGCCCCCCGGCGGGGGGCGGCACCGGGGAGCTGTTTTTT,CASSPPAGGGTGELFF
TRBV28,NA,once,TRBJ1-1,TGTGCCAGCAGTTTTGGGGGGCGCGTGGTAGCTTTCTTT,CASSFGGRVVAFF
TRBV10-3,NA,NA,TRBJ1-4,TGTGCCATCAGCGAAACCGCAGGGGCAACTAATGAAAAACTGTTTTTT,CAISETAGATNEKLFF
TRBV6-5,TRBD1,NA,TRBJ1-1,TGTGCCAGCAGGGACAGGGCGAACACTGAAGCTTTCTTT,CASRDRANTEAFF
TRBV21-1,NA,once,TRBJ1-5,TGTGCCAGCAGCACCCGAGGGCAGCCGGGACAGGGGGCTTCGAGACAGCCCCAGCATTTT,CASSTRGQPGQGASRQPQHF
TRBV6-4,TRBD1,NA,TRBJ2-3,TGTGCCAGCAGTGACGGGACAGGGGTCACAGATACGCAGTATTTT,CASSDGTGVTDTQYF
TRBV21-1,NA,NA,TRBJ1-1,TGTGCCAGAAAACGAGACACTGAAGCTTTCTTT,CARKRDTEAFF
TRBV30,NA,NA,TRBJ1-6,TGTGCCTGGAGAGCCCTCAGATCACCCCTCCACTTT,CAWRALRSPLHF
TRBV19,NA,NA,TRBJ1-4,TGTGCCAGTAGTGGTCGGCCACAATCTAATGAAAAACTGTTTTTT,CASSGRPQSNEKLFF
TRBV28,NA,NA,TRBJ2-5,TGTGCCAGCAGTAGCCCCGGGGACCCCTCTCACGCGGAGACCCAGTACTTC,CASSSPGDPSHAETQYF
TRBV5-1,NA,NA,TRBJ2-2,TGCGCCAGCGGACGGCAGAACACCGGGGAGCTGTTTTTT,CASGRQNTGELFF
TRBV5-1,NA,NA,TRBJ2-3,TGCGCCAGCAGCTTAACCGTCGCAGGGCATGGTACGCAGTATTTT,CASSLTVAGHGTQYF
TRBV18,NA,NA,TRBJ1-2,TGTGCCAGCTCACCAAATAGGACTTATGGCTACACCTTC,CASSPNRTYGYTF
TRBV19,NA,NA,TRBJ2-3,TGTGCCAGTACCCCCCCACACTTGGATACGCAGTATTTT,CASTPPHLDTQYF
TRBV9,NA,NA,TRBJ1-2,TGTGCCAGCAGCGTAGGGGCGGCGGGGGGCTACACCTTC,CASSVGAAGGYTF
TRBV28,NA,NA,TRBJ1-2,TGTGCCAGCAGAACTACAGTTAACTATGGCTACACCTTC,CASRTTVNYGYTF
TRBV19,NA,NA,TRBJ2-4,TGTGCCAGTAGTAGGCTGGGGTTGGGGGCCAAAAACATTCAGTACTTC,CASSRLGLGAKNIQYF
TRBV20-1,NA,once,TRBJ1-1,TGCAGTGCTATGGGTTACACTGAAGCTTTCTTT,CSAMGYTEAFF
TRBV19,TRBD1,NA,TRBJ2-7,TGTGCCAGTAGTATTAAGGGGGCCGACCTCTACGAGCAGTACTTC,CASSIKGADLYEQYF
TRBV7-8,NA,NA,TRBJ1-2,TGTGCCAGCAGCTTAATCGGTTTCGGGGGGGTTAGCTATGGCTACACCTTC,CASSLIGFGGVSYGYTF